This TCR beta chain was found in a study of blood T cell repertoires in COVID-19. Study-wide background: COVID-19 samples, acute and convalescent, were from the United States, Italy and Spain.

Germline CDR1 LNHDA, CDR2 SQIVND (reference sequence). With 5 bases removed from V and 5 bases from J, the gap between germline ends came to 9 bases. The CDR3 spans 12 residues. The authors' processing: Nucleated cell number was recorded as an estimate derived from reference gene primer amplification. Sequenced by immunoSEQ multiplex PCR; TCRdb stores in-frame clones only, minus some. For V, J and clone size, that table is used; D and trimming come from the DNA. The sample yields about 190,000 clones, around nine tenths seen once. The clonotype comes from a human donor in a cohort sampled during active COVID-19. V gene TRBV19 combines with J gene TRBJ2-5; perhaps TRBD2 as D (6 bases). The sequencing input was peripheral blood. The DNA of the CDR3 is TGTGCCAGTAGTGAAGGAGGGGAGACCCAGTACTTC. Its protein product is CASSEGGETQYF.